This is a list of T cell receptor beta chains from one sample in a study of shared clonotypes between healthy human individuals. Sequenced by immunoSEQ multiplex PCR; TCRdb stores in-frame clones only, minus some. The table lists about 2.4 million clones, roughly 93% of them singletons. Source material: naive CD4+ T cells from PBMCs. The receptor set was obtained from a man between 18 and 35 years old in good health. Some clones in this sample may be carry-over from other donors' samples. CDR3s include the opening cysteine and the closing phenylalanine or tryptophan.

V	J	CDR3
TRBV28	TRBJ2-7	CASSSEGAGAYEQYF
TRBV7-9	TRBJ2-7	CASSPRTGSYEQYF
TRBV7-2	TRBJ1-2	CASSLGPNWAGYTF
TRBV5-1	TRBJ2-7	CASSLQNVGLLREQYF
TRBV5-6	TRBJ1-4	CASSLGGGSTNEKLFF
TRBV28	TRBJ2-3	CASSFLGGLAGDTQYF
TRBV19	TRBJ1-2	CASSPAGTGDYGYTF
TRBV7-8	TRBJ1-5	CASSGVVNQPQHF
TRBV5-4	TRBJ1-1	CASSLVPNTEAFF
TRBV4-3	TRBJ2-1	CASSPDAGGINNEQFF
TRBV27	TRBJ2-6	CASSLRNGFGPGANVLTF
TRBV14	TRBJ2-1	CASSQLAGKPYNEQFF
TRBV7-7	TRBJ2-2	CASSPGPNTGELFF
TRBV28	TRBJ2-7	CASSFGLAGWGSSYEQYF
TRBV5-1	TRBJ2-5	CASSFYGGARGQETQYF
TRBV7-6	TRBJ2-7	CASSLEGQSSYEQYF
TRBV19	TRBJ1-1	CASSTTLVVLGGMNTEAFF